Described below is a single T cell receptor (beta chain) sequence and its context. Its antigen remains unknown. TCRdb's table, derived via immunoSEQ multiplex PCR, lists solely in-frame clones and lacks some. The sample has roughly 130,000 clones; about 88% are singletons. This specimen comes from a study of cytomegalovirus exposure and HLA in healthy donors. Study findings and constraints: TCR sequences were mostly rare, though some public TCRs occurred in many donors. The listing of 150 to 200 TCR beta chains classed them as cytomegalovirus-associated. In the roughly 130 validation repertoires, a later analysis found that first-cohort TCR clusters tended to co-occur.

V shed 3 bases and J shed 2 bases, with 11 bases lying between them. Germline assignment: CDR1 SGHRS and CDR2 YFSETQ. The CDR3 spans 14 residues. Sequenced material: PBMCs. This clonotype was sampled from a woman under 30 in good health and CMV-seropositive. This rearrangement joins TRBV5-1 to TRBJ1-2; D is unresolved. CDR3 sequence reads: CASSSAGGNYGYTF. The CDR3 bases are TGCGCCAGCAGCTCCGCAGGAGGGAACTATGGCTACACCTTC. Variable domain in full (rest from reference TRBV5-1 and TRBJ1-2): KAGVTQTPRYLIKTRGQQVTLSCSPISGHRSVSWYQQTPGQGLQFLFEYFSETQRNKGNFPGRFSGRQFSNSRSEMNVSTLELGDSALYLCASSSAGGNYGYTFGSGTRLTVV.